The present T cell receptor beta chain was sequenced within a study of Ad26.COV2.S vaccination and SARS-CoV-2 variants. On the study more broadly: This donor came from the COV1001 trial of Ad26.COV2.S.

Regarding this clone: Antigen: not known.

Findings and limits, study-wide: Researchers reported similar non-spike TCR breadth in vaccine and placebo recipients.

Sequenced by immunoSEQ multiplex PCR; TCRdb stores in-frame clones only, minus some. The sample includes roughly 300,000 clones, 80% to 90% of them seen just once. The CDR3 has 13 amino acids. After removal of 4 bases from V and 5 bases from J, the junction contained 5 bases not matched to a gene. Germline V gives CDR1 SGHKS, CDR2 YYEKEE (reference sequence). Treatment denoted: around 19 received Ad26.COV2.S at low or high dose, single or two shots; several received placebo; per-sample allocation not given. Day 63 following the first vaccine or placebo injection was when the samples were taken. The sequence was obtained from a person aged 18-60 years who received the Ad26.COV2.S COVID-19 vaccine or a placebo. The chain uses TRBV5-5 and TRBJ2-5; 7 nucleotides agree with TRBD2. The source was peripheral blood, collected in a trial of Ad26.COV2.S vaccine versus placebo. The CDR3 nucleotides read TGTGCCAGCAGCGTGACTAGCTTGGAGACCCAGTACTTC. This encodes CASSVTSLETQYF.